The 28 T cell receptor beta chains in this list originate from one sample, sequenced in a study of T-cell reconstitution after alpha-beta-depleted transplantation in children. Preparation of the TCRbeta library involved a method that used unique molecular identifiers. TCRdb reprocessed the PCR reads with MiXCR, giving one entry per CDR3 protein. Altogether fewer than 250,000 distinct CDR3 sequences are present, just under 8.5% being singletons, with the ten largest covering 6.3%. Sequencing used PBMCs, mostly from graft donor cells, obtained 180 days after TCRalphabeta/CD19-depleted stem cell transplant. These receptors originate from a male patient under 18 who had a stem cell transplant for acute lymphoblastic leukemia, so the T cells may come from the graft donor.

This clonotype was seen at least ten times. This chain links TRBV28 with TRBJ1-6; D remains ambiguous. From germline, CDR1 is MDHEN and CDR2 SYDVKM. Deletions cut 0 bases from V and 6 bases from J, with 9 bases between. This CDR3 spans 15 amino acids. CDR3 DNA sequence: TGTGCCAGCAGTTTATGGGGATCTGGTAATTCACCCCTCCACTTT. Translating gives CASSLWGSGNSPLHF.

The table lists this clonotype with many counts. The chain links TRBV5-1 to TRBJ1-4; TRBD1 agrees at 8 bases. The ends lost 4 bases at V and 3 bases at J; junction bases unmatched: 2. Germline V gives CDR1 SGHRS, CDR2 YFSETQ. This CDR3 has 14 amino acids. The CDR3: CASSPDRANEKLFF. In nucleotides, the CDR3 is TGCGCCAGCAGCCCGGACAGGGCTAATGAAAAACTGTTTTTT.

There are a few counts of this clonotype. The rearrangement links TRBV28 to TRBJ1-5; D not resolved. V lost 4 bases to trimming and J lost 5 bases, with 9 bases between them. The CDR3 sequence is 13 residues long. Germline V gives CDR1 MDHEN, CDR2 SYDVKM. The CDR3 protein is CASSSVLYQPQHF. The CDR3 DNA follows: TGTGCCAGCAGTTCGGTACTCTATCAGCCCCAGCATTTT.

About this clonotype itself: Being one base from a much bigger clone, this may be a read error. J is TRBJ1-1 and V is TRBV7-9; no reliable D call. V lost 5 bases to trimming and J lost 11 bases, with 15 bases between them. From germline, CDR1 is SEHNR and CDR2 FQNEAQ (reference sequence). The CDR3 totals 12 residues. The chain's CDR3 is CASSPPIVLAFF. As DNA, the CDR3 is TGTGCCAGCAGCCCCCCAATAGTACTGGCTTTCTTT.

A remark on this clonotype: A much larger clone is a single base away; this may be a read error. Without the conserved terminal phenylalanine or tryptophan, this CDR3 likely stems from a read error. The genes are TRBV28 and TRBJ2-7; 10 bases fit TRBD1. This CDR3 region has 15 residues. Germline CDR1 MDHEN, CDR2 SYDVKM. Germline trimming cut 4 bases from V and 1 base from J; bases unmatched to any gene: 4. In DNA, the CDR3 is TGTGCCAGCAGTTCCGGGACAGGGGATTCCTACGAGCAGTACTCC. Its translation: CASSSGTGDSYEQYS.

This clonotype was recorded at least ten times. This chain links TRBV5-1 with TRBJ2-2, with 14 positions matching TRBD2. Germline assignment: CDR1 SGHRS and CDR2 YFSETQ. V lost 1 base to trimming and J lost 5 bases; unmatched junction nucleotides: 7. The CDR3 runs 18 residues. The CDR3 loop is CASSLRGTSGSRTGELFF. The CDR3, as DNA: TGCGCCAGCAGCTTGCGCGGGACTAGCGGGAGTCGGACCGGGGAGCTGTTTTTT.

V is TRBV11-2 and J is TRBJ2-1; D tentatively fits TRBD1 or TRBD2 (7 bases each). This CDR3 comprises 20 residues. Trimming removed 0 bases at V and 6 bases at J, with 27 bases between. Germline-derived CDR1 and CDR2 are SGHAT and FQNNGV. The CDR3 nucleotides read TGTGCCAGCAGCTTAGATGTCGGGGTCAATCAGGGGAGGGGGCTCAATGAGCAGTTCTTC. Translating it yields CASSLDVGVNQGRGLNEQFF. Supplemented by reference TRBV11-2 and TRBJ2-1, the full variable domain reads EAGVAQSPRYKIIEKRQSVAFWCNPISGHATLYWYQQILGQGPKLLIQFQNNGVVDDSQLPKDRFSAERLKGVDSTLKIQPAKLEDSAVYLCASSLDVGVNQGRGLNEQFFGPGTRLTVL.

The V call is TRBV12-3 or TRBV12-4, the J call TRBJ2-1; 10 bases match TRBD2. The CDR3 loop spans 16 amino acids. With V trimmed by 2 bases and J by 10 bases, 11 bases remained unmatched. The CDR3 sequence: CASSLRGLAVPWEQFF. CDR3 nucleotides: TGTGCCAGCAGTTTAAGAGGACTAGCGGTTCCCTGGGAGCAGTTCTTC.

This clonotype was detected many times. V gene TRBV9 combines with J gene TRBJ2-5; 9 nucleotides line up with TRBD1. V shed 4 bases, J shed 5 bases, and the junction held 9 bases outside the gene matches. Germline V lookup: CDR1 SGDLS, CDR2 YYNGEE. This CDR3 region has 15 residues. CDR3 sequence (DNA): TGTGCCAGCAGCTCGTCCGGGACAGGGTACGAGACCCAGTACTTC. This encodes CASSSSGTGYETQYF.

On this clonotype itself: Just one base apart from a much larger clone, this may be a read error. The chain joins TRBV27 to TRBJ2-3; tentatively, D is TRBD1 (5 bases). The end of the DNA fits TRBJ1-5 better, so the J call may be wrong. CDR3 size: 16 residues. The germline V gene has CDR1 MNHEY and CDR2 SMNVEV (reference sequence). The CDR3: CASSYLLAGPQDTQHF. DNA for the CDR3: TGTGCCAGCAGTTATCTTCTAGCGGGACCTCAAGATACGCAGCATTTT.

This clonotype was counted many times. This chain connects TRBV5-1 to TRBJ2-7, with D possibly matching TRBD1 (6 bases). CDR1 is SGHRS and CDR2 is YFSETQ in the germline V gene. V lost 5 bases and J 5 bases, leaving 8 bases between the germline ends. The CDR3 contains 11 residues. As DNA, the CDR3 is TGCGCCAGCAGTGACAGGAACGAGCAGTACTTC. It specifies CASSDRNEQYF. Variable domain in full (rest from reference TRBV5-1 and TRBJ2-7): KAGVTQTPRYLIKTRGQQVTLSCSPISGHRSVSWYQQTPGQGLQFLFEYFSETQRNKGNFPGRFSGRQFSNSRSEMNVSTLELGDSALYLCASSDRNEQYFGPGTRLTVT.

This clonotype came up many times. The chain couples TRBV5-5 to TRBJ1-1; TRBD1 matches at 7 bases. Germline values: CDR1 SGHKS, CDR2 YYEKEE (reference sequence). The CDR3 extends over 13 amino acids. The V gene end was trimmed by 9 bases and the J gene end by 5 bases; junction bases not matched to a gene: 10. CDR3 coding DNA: TGTGCCACCCGCGGTAGGGGGCGGACTGAAGCTTTCTTT. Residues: CATRGRGRTEAFF.

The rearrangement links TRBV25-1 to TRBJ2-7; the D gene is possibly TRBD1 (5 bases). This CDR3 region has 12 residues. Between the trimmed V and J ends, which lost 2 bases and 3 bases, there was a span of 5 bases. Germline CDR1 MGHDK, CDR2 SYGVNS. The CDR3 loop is CASSEQGYEQYF. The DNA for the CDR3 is TGTGCCAGCAGTGAACAGGGCTACGAGCAGTACTTC.

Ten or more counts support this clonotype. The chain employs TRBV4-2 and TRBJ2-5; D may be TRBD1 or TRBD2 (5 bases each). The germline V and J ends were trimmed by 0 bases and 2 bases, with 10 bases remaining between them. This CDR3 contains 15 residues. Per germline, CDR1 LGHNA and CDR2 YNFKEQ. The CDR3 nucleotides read TGTGCCAGCAGCCAAGATGGTGGGGGACAAGAGACCCAGTACTTC. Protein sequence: CASSQDGGGQETQYF.

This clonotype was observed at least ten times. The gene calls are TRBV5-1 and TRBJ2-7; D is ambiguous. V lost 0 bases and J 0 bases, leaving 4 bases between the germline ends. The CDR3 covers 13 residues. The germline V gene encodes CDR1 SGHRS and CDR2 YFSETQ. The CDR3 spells CASSLEVSYEQYF. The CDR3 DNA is TGCGCCAGCAGCTTGGAAGTCTCCTACGAGCAGTACTTC.

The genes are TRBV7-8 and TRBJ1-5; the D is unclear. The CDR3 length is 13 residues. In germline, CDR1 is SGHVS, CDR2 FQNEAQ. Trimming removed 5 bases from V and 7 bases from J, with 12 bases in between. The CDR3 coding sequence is TGTGCCAGCAGCCGGGTCCCCGGGCAGCCCCAGCATTTT. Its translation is CASSRVPGQPQHF.

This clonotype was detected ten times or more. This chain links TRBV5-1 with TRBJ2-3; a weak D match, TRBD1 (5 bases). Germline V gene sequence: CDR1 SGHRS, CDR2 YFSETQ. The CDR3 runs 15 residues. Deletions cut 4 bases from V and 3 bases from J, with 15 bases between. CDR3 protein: CASSSQAGLTDTQYF. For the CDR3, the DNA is TGCGCCAGCAGCAGCCAGGCAGGGTTAACAGATACGCAGTATTTT. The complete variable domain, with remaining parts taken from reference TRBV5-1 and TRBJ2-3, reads KAGVTQTPRYLIKTRGQQVTLSCSPISGHRSVSWYQQTPGQGLQFLFEYFSETQRNKGNFPGRFSGRQFSNSRSEMNVSTLELGDSALYLCASSSQAGLTDTQYFGPGTRLTVL.

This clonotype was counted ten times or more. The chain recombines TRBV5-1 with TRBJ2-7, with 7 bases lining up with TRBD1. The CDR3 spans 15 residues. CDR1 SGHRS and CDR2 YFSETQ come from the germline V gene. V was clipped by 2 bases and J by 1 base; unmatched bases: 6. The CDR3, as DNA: TGCGCCAGCAGCTTACCTGACAGGGCGTCCTACGAGCAGTACTTC. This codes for CASSLPDRASYEQYF.

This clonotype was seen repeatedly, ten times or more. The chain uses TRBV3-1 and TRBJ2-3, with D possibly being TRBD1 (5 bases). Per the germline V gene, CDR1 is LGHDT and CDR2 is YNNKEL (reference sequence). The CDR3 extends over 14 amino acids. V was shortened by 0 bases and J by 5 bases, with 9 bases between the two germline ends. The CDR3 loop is CASSQEVGEDTQYF. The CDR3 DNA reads TGTGCCAGCAGCCAAGAGGTAGGGGAAGATACGCAGTATTTT.

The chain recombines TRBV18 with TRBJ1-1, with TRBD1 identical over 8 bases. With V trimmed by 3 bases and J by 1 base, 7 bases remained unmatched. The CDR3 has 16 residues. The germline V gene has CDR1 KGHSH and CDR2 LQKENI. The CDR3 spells CASSPLSGGANTEAFF. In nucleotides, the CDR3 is TGTGCCAGCTCACCTCTTTCAGGGGGCGCGAACACTGAAGCTTTCTTT.

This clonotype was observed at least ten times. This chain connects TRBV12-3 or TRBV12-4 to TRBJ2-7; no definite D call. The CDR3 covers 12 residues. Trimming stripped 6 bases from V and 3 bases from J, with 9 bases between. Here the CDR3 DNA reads TGTGCCAGCAGCTTATCAGGCTACGAGCAGTACTTC. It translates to CASSLSGYEQYF.

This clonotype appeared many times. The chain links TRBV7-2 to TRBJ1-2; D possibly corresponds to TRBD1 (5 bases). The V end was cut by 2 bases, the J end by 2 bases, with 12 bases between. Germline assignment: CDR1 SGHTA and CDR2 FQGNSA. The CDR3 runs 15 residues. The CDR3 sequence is CASSLRSGKNYGYTF. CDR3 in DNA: TGTGCCAGCAGCTTAAGGTCAGGGAAGAACTATGGCTACACCTTC.

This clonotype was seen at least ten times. CDR3 loop: CASSLPTGRGANEQYF. Here the CDR3 DNA reads TGTGCCAGCAGCTTGCCTACGGGCAGGGGAGCCAACGAGCAGTACTTC. This chain uses TRBV7-2 with TRBJ2-7; D is possibly TRBD1 (6 bases). The germline gives CDR1 SGHTA, CDR2 FQGNSA. CDR3 length equals 16 residues. V lost 3 bases and J lost 5, with 20 bases in between.

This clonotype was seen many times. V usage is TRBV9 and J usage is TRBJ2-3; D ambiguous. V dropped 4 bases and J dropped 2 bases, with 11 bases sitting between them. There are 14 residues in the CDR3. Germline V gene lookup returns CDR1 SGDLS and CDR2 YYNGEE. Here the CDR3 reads CASSSHGITDTQYF. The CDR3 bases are TGTGCCAGCAGCTCTCATGGGATCACAGATACGCAGTATTTT.

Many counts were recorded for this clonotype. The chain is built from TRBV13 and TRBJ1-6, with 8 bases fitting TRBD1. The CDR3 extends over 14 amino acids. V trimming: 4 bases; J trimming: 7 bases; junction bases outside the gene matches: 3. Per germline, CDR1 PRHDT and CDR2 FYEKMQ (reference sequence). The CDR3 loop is CASSWTGLNSPLHF. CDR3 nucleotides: TGTGCCAGCAGCTGGACAGGGTTGAATTCACCCCTCCACTTT.

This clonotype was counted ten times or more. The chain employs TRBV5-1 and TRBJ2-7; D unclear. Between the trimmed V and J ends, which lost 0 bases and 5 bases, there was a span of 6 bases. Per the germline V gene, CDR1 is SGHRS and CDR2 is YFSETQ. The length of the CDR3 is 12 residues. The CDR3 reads CASSLARDEQYF. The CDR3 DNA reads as TGCGCCAGCAGCTTGGCACGGGACGAGCAGTACTTC.

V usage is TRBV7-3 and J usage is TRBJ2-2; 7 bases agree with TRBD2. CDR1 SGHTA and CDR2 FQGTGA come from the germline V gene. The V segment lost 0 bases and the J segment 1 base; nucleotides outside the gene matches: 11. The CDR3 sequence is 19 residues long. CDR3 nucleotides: TGTGCCAGCAGCTTAACCCCCTCTCGGGGGGATGAGAACACCGGGGAGCTGTTTTTT. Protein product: CASSLTPSRGDENTGELFF.

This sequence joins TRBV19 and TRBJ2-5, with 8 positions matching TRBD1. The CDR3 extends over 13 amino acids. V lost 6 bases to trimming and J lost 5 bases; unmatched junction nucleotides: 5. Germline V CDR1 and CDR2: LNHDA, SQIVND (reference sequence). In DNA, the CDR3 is TGTGCCAGTAGCAGGGGGCCGGGGGAGACCCAGTACTTC. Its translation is CASSRGPGETQYF.